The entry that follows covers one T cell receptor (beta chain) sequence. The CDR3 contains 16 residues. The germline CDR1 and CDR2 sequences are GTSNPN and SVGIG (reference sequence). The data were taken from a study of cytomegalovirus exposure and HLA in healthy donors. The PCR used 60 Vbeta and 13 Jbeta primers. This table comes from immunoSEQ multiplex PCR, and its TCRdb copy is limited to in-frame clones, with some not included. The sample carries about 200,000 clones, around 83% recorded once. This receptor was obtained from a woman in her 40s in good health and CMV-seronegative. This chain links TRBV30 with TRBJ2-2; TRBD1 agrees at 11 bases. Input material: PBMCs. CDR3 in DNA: TGTGCTATTTTTCGGGGACAGGGGGCGAACACCGGGGAGCTGTTTTTT. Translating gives CAIFRGQGANTGELFF.